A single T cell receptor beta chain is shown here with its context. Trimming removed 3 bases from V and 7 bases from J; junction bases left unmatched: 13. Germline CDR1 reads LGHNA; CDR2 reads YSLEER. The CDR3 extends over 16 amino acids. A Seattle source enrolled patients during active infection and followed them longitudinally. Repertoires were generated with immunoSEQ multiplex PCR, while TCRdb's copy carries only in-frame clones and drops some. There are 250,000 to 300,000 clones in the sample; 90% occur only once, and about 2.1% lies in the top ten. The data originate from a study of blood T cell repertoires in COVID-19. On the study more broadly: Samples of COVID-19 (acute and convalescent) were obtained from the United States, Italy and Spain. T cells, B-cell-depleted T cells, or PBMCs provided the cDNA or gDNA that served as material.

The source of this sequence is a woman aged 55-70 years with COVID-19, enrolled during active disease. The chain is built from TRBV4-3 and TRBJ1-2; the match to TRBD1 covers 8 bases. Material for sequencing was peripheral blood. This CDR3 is CASSQDRARRGSGYTF. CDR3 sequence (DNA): TGCGCCAGCAGCCAGGACAGGGCACGCAGAGGGTCTGGCTACACCTTC.